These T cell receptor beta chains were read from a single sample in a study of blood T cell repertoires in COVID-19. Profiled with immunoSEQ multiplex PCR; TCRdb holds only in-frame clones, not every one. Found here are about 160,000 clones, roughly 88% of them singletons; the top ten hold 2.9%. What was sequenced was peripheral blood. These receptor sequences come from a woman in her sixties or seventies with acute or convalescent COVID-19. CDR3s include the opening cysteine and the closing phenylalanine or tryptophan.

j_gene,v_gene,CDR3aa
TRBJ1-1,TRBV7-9,CASSSSGQGTEAFF
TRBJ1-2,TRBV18,CASSPEDRGRGYTF
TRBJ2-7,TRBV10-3,CAITQTGGIDEQYF
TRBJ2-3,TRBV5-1,CASSLEGTGGPTDTQYF
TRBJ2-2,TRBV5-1,CASSFSGVTGELFF
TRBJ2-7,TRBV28,CASSGGGIVSYEQYF
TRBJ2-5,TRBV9,CASSVGTGSETQYF
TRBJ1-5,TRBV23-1,CASSHFGGNQPQHF
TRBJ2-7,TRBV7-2,CASSLGTGQGAQNEQYF
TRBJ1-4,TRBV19,CASSTPEGVPNEKLFF
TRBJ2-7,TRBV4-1,CASSTRDRSYEQYF
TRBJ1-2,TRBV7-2,CASSLYTGDYGYTF
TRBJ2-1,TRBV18,CASSPQSGVGNEQFF
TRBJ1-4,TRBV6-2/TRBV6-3,CASSYETGRTNEKLFF
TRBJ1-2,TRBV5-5,CASSLGEGIDGYTF
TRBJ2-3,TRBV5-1,CASSYPGLAGGSTNTDTQYF
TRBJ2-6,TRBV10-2,CASSERRSGANVLTF
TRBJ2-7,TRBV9,CASSVAEGISYEQYF
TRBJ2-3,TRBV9,CASSAGLAGASTTDTQYF
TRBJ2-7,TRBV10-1,CATPSRDRRSYEQYF
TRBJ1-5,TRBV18,CASSPTGGRGNQPQHF
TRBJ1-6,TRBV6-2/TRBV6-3,CASSPDSNSPLHF
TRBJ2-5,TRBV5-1,CASSQGTAEETQYF
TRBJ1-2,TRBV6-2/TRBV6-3,CASSYRDPRGGYTF
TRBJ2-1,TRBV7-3,CASSLTGQHNEQFF
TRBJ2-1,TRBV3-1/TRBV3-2,CASSDGLAGLNEQFF